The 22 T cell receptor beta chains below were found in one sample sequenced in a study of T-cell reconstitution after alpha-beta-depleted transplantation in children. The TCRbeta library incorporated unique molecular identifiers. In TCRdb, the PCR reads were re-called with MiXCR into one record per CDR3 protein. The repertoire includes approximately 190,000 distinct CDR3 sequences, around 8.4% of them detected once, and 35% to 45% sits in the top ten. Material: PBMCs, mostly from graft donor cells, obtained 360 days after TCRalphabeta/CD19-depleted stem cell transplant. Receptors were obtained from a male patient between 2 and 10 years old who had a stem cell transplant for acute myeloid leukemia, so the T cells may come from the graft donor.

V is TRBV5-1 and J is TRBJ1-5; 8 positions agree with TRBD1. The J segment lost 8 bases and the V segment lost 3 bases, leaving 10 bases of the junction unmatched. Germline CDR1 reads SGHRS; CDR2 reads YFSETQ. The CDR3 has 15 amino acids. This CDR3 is CASSSYGAGGEPQHF. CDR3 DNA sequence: TGCGCCAGCAGCTCTTACGGTGCAGGGGGCGAGCCCCAGCATTTT.

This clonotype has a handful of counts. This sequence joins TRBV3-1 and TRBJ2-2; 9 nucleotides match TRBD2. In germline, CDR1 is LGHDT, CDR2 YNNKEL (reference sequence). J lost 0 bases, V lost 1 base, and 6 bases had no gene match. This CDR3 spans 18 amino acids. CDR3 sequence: CASSQVASGAANTGELFF. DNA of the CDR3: TGTGCCAGCAGCCAAGTTGCTAGCGGGGCCGCGAACACCGGGGAGCTGTTTTTT.

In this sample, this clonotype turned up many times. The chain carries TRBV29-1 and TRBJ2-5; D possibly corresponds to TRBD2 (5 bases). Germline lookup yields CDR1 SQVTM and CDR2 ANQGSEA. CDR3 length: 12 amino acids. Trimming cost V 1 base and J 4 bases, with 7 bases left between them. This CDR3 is CSVEASGETQYF. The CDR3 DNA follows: TGCAGCGTTGAAGCGAGCGGAGAGACCCAGTACTTC. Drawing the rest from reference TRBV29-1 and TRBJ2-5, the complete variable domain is SAVISQKPSRDICQRGTSLTIQCQVDSQVTMMFWYRQQPGQSLTLIATANQGSEATYESGFVIDKFPISRPNLTFSTLTVSNMSPEDSSIYLCSVEASGETQYFGPGTRLLVL.

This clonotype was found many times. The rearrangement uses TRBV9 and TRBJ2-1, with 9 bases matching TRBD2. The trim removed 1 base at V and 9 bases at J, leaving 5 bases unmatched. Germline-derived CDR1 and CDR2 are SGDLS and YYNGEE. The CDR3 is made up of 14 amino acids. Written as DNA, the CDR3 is TGTGCCAGCAGCGTAAGCGGGAGGTCGGGTGAGCAGTTCTTC. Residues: CASSVSGRSGEQFF.

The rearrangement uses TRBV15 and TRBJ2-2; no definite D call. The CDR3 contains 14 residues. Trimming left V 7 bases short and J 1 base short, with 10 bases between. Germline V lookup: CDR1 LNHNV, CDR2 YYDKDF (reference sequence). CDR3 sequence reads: CATNAGRNTGELFF. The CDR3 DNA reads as TGTGCCACCAACGCTGGACGGAACACCGGGGAGCTGTTTTTT. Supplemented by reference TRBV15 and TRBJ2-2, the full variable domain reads DAMVIQNPRYQVTQFGKPVTLSCSQTLNHNVMYWYQQKSSQAPKLLFHYYDKDFNNEADTPDNFQSRRPNTSFCFLDIRSPGLGDTAMYLCATNAGRNTGELFFGEGSRLTVL.

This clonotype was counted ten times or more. In DNA form, the CDR3 reads TGTGCCAGCAGCTTAAGGGGGTTAGCGGGCACAGATACGCAGTATTTT. It is translated as CASSLRGLAGTDTQYF. The rearrangement links TRBV7-3 to TRBJ2-3; D perhaps matches TRBD2 (6 bases). The V gene lost 1 base and the J gene lost 1 base, with 12 bases spanning the gap. CDR1 is SGHTA and CDR2 is FQGTGA in the germline V gene. The CDR3 covers 16 residues.

CDR3: CASSLMAGDRYEQYF. CDR3 nucleotide sequence: TGTGCCAGCAGTTTAATGGCGGGGGACCGCTACGAGCAGTACTTC. V gene TRBV12-3 or TRBV12-4 combines with J gene TRBJ2-7; 7 nucleotides match TRBD2. This CDR3 comprises 15 residues. Trimming removed 2 bases from V and 3 bases from J; junction bases left unmatched: 7.

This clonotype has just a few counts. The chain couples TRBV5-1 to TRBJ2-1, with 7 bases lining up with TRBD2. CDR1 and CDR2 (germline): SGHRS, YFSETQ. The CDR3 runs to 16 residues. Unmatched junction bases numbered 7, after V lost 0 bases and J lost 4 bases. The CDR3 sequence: CASSLDPSGQYNEQFF. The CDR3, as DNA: TGCGCCAGCAGCTTGGACCCTAGCGGACAATACAATGAGCAGTTCTTC.

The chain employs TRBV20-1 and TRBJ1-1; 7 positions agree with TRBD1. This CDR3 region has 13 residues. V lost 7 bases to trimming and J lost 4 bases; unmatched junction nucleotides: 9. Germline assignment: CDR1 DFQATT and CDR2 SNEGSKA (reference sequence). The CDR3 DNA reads TGCAGTGTCGCGAACAGGGGAGCCACTGAAGCTTTCTTT. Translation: CSVANRGATEAFF.

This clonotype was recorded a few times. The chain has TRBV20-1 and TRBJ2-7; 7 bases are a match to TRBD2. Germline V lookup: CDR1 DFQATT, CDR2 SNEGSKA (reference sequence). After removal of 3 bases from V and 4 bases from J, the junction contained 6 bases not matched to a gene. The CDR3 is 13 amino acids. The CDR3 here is CSASRAGLYEQYF. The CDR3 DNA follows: TGCAGTGCTAGCCGAGCGGGACTGTACGAGCAGTACTTC.

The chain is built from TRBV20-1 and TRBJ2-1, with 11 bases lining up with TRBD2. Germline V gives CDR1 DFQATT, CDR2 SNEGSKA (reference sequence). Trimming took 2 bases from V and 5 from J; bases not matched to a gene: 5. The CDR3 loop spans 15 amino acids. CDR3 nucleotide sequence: TGCAGTGCTAGACCTCCGGGACTAGCGGACAATGAGCAGTTCTTC. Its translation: CSARPPGLADNEQFF.

CDR3 region: CSARSGGPEETQYF. The DNA for the CDR3 is TGCAGTGCTAGGTCGGGGGGGCCGGAAGAGACCCAGTACTTC. This sequence joins TRBV20-1 and TRBJ2-5, with 8 bases matching TRBD2. The CDR3 has 14 residues. V shed 3 bases, J shed 3 bases, and the junction held 6 bases outside the gene matches. CDR1 DFQATT and CDR2 SNEGSKA come from the germline V gene (reference sequence).

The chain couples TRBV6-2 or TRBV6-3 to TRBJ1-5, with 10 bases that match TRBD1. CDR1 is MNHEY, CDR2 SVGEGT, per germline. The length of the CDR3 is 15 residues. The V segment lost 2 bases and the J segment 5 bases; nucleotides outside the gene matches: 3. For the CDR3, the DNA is TGTGCCAGCAGTTACCGTGGGACAGGGGATCAGCCCCAGCATTTT. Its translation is CASSYRGTGDQPQHF.

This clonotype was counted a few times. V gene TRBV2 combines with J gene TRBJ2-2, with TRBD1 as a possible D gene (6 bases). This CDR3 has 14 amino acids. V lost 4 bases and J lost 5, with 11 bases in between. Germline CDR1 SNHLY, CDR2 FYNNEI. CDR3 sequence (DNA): TGTGCCAGCAGTGGGACAGTAGGGACCGGGGAGCTGTTTTTT. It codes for CASSGTVGTGELFF.

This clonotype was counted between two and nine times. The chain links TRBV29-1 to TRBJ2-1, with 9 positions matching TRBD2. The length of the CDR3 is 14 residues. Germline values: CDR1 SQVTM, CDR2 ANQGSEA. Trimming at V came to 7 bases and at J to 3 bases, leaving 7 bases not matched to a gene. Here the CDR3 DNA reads TGCAGCGCGCCGGGACTAGCAGTCTACAATGAGCAGTTCTTC. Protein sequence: CSAPGLAVYNEQFF.

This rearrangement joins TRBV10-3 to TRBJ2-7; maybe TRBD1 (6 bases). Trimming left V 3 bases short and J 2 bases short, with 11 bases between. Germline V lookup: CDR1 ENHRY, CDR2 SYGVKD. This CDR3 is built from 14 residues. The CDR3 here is CAISESSGAYEQYF. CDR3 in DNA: TGTGCCATCAGTGAATCTTCAGGGGCCTACGAGCAGTACTTC.

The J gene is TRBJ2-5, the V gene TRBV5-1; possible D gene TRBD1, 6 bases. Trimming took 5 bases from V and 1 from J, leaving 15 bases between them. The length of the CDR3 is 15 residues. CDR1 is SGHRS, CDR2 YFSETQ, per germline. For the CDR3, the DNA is TGCGCCAGCAGTCTTGGGTGGGGGCTCCAAGAGACCCAGTACTTC. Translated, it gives CASSLGWGLQETQYF. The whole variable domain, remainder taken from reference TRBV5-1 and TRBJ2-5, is KAGVTQTPRYLIKTRGQQVTLSCSPISGHRSVSWYQQTPGQGLQFLFEYFSETQRNKGNFPGRFSGRQFSNSRSEMNVSTLELGDSALYLCASSLGWGLQETQYFGPGTRLLVL.

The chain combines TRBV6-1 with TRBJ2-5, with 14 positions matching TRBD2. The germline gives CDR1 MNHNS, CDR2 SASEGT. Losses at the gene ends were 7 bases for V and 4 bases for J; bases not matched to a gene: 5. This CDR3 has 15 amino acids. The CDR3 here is CASTQGLAGVETQYF. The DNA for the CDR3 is TGTGCCAGCACCCAGGGACTAGCGGGGGTAGAGACCCAGTACTTC.

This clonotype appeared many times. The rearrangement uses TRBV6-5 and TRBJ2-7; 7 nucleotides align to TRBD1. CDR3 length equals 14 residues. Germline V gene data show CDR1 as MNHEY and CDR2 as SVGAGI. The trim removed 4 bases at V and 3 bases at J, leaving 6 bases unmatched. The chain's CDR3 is CASSLQGKSYEQYV. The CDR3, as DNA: TGTGCCAGCAGTTTACAGGGGAAAAGCTACGAGCAGTACGTC.

The CDR3 sequence: CASSLELVYTQYF. The CDR3 DNA reads TGTGCCAGCAGCTTGGAATTAGTTTATACGCAGTATTTT. V and J are TRBV5-5 and TRBJ2-3; D not certain. Germline V gives CDR1 SGHKS, CDR2 YYEKEE (reference sequence). The CDR3 is made up of 13 amino acids. The ends were cut back, 0 bases at V and 7 bases at J, with 9 bases in the middle.

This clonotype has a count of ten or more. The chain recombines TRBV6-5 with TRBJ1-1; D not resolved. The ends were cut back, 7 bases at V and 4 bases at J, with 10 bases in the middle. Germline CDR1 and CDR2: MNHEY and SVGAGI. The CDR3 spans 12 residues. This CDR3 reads CASISRSTEAFF. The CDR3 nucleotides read TGTGCCAGCATCTCAAGGAGCACTGAAGCTTTCTTT.

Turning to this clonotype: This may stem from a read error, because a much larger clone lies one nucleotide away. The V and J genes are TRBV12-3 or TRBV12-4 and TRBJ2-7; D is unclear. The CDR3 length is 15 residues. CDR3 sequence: CASSFIGRSSYELYF. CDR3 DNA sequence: TGTGCCAGCAGTTTTATTGGCCGGAGCTCCTACGAGCTGTACTTC.